Only a few counts were recorded for the clone carrying this TCR beta chain. This specimen comes from a study of early T cells in non-severe SARS-CoV-2 infection. Study summary: With bulk RNA from unsorted whole blood as input, sequencing yielded unpaired chains.

This CDR3 is built from 14 residues. The V segment lost 8 bases and the J segment 1 base; nucleotides outside the gene matches: 7. In germline, CDR1 is SGHAT, CDR2 FQNNGV. Attachment of unique molecular identifiers to individual cDNA molecules was performed. TCRdb redid the calling of the 5' RACE reads with MiXCR, one entry per CDR3 protein. The data show approximately 97,000 distinct CDR3 sequences, roughly 9.6% seen once. This chain joins TRBV11-2 and TRBJ1-1; TRBD1 aligns across 7 bases. The source is an adult who was a healthcare worker with PCR-confirmed SARS-CoV-2 infection or an uninfected control (not recorded which). The starting material was whole blood, obtained at baseline. CDR3 DNA sequence: TGTGCCAGCGTCGTTGGGACAGAGAACACTGAAGCTTTCTTT. The encoded protein is CASVVGTENTEAFF.